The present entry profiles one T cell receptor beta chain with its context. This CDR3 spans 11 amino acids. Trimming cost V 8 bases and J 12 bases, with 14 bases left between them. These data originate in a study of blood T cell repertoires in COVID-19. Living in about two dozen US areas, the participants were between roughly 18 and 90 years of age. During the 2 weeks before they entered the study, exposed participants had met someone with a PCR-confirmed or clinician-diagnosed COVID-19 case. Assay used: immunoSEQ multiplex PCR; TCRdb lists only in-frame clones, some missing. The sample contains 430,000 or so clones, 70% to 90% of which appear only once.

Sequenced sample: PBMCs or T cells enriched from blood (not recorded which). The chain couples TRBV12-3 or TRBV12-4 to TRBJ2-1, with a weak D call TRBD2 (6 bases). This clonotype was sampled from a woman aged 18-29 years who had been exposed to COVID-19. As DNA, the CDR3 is TGTGCCAGCTCACTTGCGGGACTGCAGTTCTTC. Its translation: CASSLAGLQFF.